The TCR beta chain under discussion was sequenced for a study of blood T cell repertoires in COVID-19. Study summary: T cells, B-cell-depleted T cells, or PBMCs provided the cDNA or gDNA that served as material.

This clone was counted between two and nine times. Some clones are missing from TCRdb's copy, which holds only in-frame ones; the method was immunoSEQ multiplex PCR. In the table there are about 190,000 clones, around three quarters of which are singletons. Source material: peripheral blood. The origin of this receptor is a man aged 55 to 69 with active or convalescent COVID-19.

The CDR3 loop reads CASSLAGTVRFYGYTF. CDR3 bases: TGTGCCAGCAGTTTGGCCGGGACAGTCAGATTCTATGGCTACACCTTC. The chain is built from TRBV28 and TRBJ1-2; 7 nucleotides agree with TRBD1. Germline V gene sequence: CDR1 MDHEN, CDR2 SYDVKM. V trimming: 3 bases; J trimming: 4 bases; junction bases outside the gene matches: 11. CDR3 length: 16 amino acids.